These 22 T cell receptor beta chains came from one sample sequenced in a study of T cell changes during pregnancy in multiple sclerosis. Clones were read by immunoSEQ multiplex PCR, and TCRdb kept only the in-frame ones, dropping some. The sample shows roughly 61,000 clones, more than 80% of them seen only once. The sequencing here drew on peripheral blood, taken in the first trimester of pregnancy. The receptors were sampled from a female donor in good health, enrolled as a control in a pregnancy study.

This clone was seen once. This sequence joins TRBV13 and TRBJ2-4; maybe TRBD2 (7 bases). The V gene's germline CDR1 is PRHDT and CDR2 FYEKMQ (reference sequence). The CDR3 length is 16 residues. Trimming pared 6 bases from V and 6 bases from J, leaving 21 bases between. CDR3 nucleotide sequence: TGTGCCAGCAGTTACGGACGGGGGGCCCATCCAAACATTCAGTACTTC. Its translation is CASSYGRGAHPNIQYF.

V is TRBV7-2 and J is TRBJ1-3, with TRBD1 matching 7 bases. The germline CDR1 and CDR2 sequences are SGHTA and FQGNSA. The CDR3 loop spans 15 amino acids. J was trimmed by 2 bases and V by 5 bases; bases with no gene match: 6. The CDR3 region is CASSPRTGTGNTIYF. The CDR3 DNA sequence: TGTGCCAGCAGCCCCCGGACAGGAACTGGAAACACCATATATTTT.

J is TRBJ1-2 and V is TRBV5-1; D remains unclear. Trimming cost V 0 bases and J 0 bases, with 15 bases left between them. Per germline, CDR1 SGHRS and CDR2 YFSETQ. This CDR3 region has 17 residues. The DNA for the CDR3 is TGCGCCAGCAGCTTGGCCGGTACCGCTGGAGCTAACTATGGCTACACCTTC. Translation gives CASSLAGTAGANYGYTF.

This chain joins TRBV6-1 and TRBJ2-2; TRBD1 agrees at 8 bases. Per germline, CDR1 MNHNS and CDR2 SASEGT. V lost 2 bases to trimming and J lost 7 bases; unmatched junction nucleotides: 12. The CDR3 covers 17 residues. CDR3 in DNA: TGTGCCAGCAGTGAATCTCTCCCGGACAGGGTGGTCGGGGAGCTGTTTTTT. This codes for CASSESLPDRVVGELFF.

This chain joins TRBV29-1 and TRBJ1-2; 7 positions agree with TRBD1. There are 17 residues in the CDR3. Germline CDR1 reads SQVTM; CDR2 reads ANQGSEA. Losses at the gene ends were 0 bases for V and 4 bases for J; bases not matched to a gene: 14. CDR3 coding DNA: TGCAGCGTTGAAGACCCGGACCCGGGACAGAGTTCCTATGGCTACACCTTC. This codes for CSVEDPDPGQSSYGYTF.

The genes are TRBV30 and TRBJ1-5, with D unclear. This CDR3 region has 17 residues. V dropped 2 bases and J dropped 0 bases, with 17 bases sitting between them. Germline lookup yields CDR1 GTSNPN and CDR2 SVGIG (reference sequence). The CDR3 coding sequence is TGTGCCTGGAGTCTTGGGAGGAGCAGTAATAGCAATCAGCCCCAGCATTTT. Protein product: CAWSLGRSSNSNQPQHF. The full variable domain, its missing parts supplied by reference TRBV30 and TRBJ1-5, is SQTIHQWPATLVQPVGSPLSLECTVEGTSNPNLYWYRQAAGRGLQLLFYSVGIGQISSEVPQNLSASRPQDRQFILSSKKLLLSDSGFYLCAWSLGRSSNSNQPQHFGDGTRLSIL.

J is TRBJ2-7 and V is TRBV2, with TRBD2 matching 13 bases. CDR3 size: 17 residues. Germline trimming cut 4 bases from V and 0 bases from J; bases unmatched to any gene: 6. CDR1 SNHLY and CDR2 FYNNEI come from the germline V gene. The DNA for the CDR3 is TGTGCCAGCAGTGTAGGACTAGCGGGGGCGAACTCCTACGAGCAGTACTTC. This gives the protein CASSVGLAGANSYEQYF.

This sequence joins TRBV19 and TRBJ1-3, with 7 bases identical to TRBD1. This CDR3 comprises 14 residues. CDR1 is LNHDA and CDR2 is SQIVND in the germline V gene (reference sequence). J lost 3 bases, V lost 6 bases, and 5 bases had no gene match. In DNA form, the CDR3 reads TGTGCCAGTAGGACGACAGGGCGTGGAAACACCATATATTTT. This encodes CASRTTGRGNTIYF.

The rearrangement joins TRBV19 to TRBJ1-3; 7 bases line up with TRBD1. The V gene end was trimmed by 4 bases and the J gene end by 4 bases; junction bases not matched to a gene: 7. CDR3 length: 15 residues. CDR1 is LNHDA, CDR2 SQIVND, per germline (reference sequence). This CDR3 reads CASSTRQGGGNTIYF. In DNA form, the CDR3 reads TGTGCCAGTAGTACCCGACAGGGTGGAGGAAACACCATATATTTT.

The chain has TRBV6-4 and TRBJ2-1, with 8 bases that match TRBD2. The V segment lost 3 bases and the J segment 7 bases; nucleotides outside the gene matches: 5. The CDR3 covers 14 residues. The germline gives CDR1 MRHNA, CDR2 SNTAGT. This CDR3 is CASSEGTSSNEQFF. The CDR3 bases are TGTGCCAGCAGTGAAGGGACTAGTTCGAATGAGCAGTTCTTC.

V usage is TRBV15 and J usage is TRBJ1-4; D remains unclear. Germline V gene lookup returns CDR1 LNHNV and CDR2 YYDKDF (reference sequence). Trimming removed 1 base from V and 5 bases from J, with 14 bases in between. The CDR3 totals 16 residues. This CDR3 reads CATSRGHGRVNEKLFF. The CDR3 DNA reads as TGTGCCACCAGCAGAGGCCATGGCCGTGTAAATGAAAAACTGTTTTTT. Together with reference TRBV15 and TRBJ1-4, the CDR3 gives the full variable domain: DAMVIQNPRYQVTQFGKPVTLSCSQTLNHNVMYWYQQKSSQAPKLLFHYYDKDFNNEADTPDNFQSRRPNTSFCFLDIRSPGLGDTAMYLCATSRGHGRVNEKLFFGSGTQLSVL.

The chain links TRBV5-1 to TRBJ2-3; D may be TRBD1 (5 bases). The V gene's germline CDR1 is SGHRS and CDR2 YFSETQ. V lost 2 bases and J 6 bases, leaving 13 bases between the germline ends. The CDR3 loop spans 14 amino acids. CDR3 bases: TGCGCCAGCAGCTTACAGGACCTAGAGGATACGCAGTATTTT. Protein: CASSLQDLEDTQYF.

The chain is built from TRBV6-6 and TRBJ1-5; D unresolved. Germline V gives CDR1 MNHNY, CDR2 SVGAGI (reference sequence). This CDR3 comprises 14 residues. Trimming cost V 4 bases and J 2 bases, with 9 bases left between them. The CDR3 loop reads CASSFGTGNQPQHF. The CDR3 coding sequence is TGTGCCAGCAGTTTCGGTACGGGCAATCAGCCCCAGCATTTT.

The rearrangement uses TRBV11-3 and TRBJ1-2; D not resolved. V dropped 5 bases and J dropped 8 bases, with 12 bases sitting between them. The CDR3 is 12 residues long. Germline lookup yields CDR1 SGHNT and CDR2 YENEEA. The CDR3 DNA reads TGTGCCAGCAGCCCGAGGGAAGGCGGCTACACCTTC. It is translated as CASSPREGGYTF.

The J gene is TRBJ1-1, the V gene TRBV23-1, with TRBD1 matching over 10 bases. TRBV23-1 is an ORF; its function is uncertain. The CDR3 extends over 16 amino acids. Trimming removed 4 bases from V and 4 bases from J; junction bases left unmatched: 9. CDR3 DNA: TGCGCCAGCAGTCTGCCCTGGGACAGGGGAGGCACTGAAGCTTTCTTT. Its protein product is CASSLPWDRGGTEAFF.

The chain employs TRBV10-3 and TRBJ2-7, with D possibly TRBD2 on 5 matching bases. Trimming removed 0 bases at V and 5 bases at J, with 5 bases between. The germline V gene has CDR1 ENHRY and CDR2 SYGVKD. This CDR3 has 12 residues. DNA for the CDR3: TGTGCCATCAGTGAGTCGCGGGACGAGCAGTACTTC. It specifies CAISESRDEQYF.

The chain links TRBV25-1 to TRBJ1-1; no firm D call. Per germline, CDR1 MGHDK and CDR2 SYGVNS. Trimming cost V 2 bases and J 5 bases, with 9 bases left between them. This CDR3 contains 13 residues. The chain's CDR3 is CASSEKRGTEAFF. The CDR3 DNA sequence: TGTGCCAGCAGTGAAAAAAGAGGGACTGAAGCTTTCTTT.

The CDR3 DNA sequence: TGTGCCACCAATACCCCCACTAGCGGGGGGGGCACCGGGGAGCTGTTTTTT. Its translation is CATNTPTSGGGTGELFF. This chain connects TRBV10-3 to TRBJ2-2; 13 bases map to TRBD2. The germline CDR1 and CDR2 sequences are ENHRY and SYGVKD. The V and J ends lost 10 bases and 4 bases, in that order; junction bases with no gene match: 12. The length of the CDR3 is 17 residues.

This rearrangement joins TRBV4-3 to TRBJ1-2, with 7 positions matching TRBD1. The CDR3 is 12 residues long. Germline loops: CDR1 LGHNA, CDR2 YSLEER. Trimming took 5 bases from V and 8 from J; bases not matched to a gene: 5. In DNA, the CDR3 is TGCGCCAGCAGCTACCACAGGGGCGGCTACACCTTC. Protein sequence: CASSYHRGGYTF.

The chain recombines TRBV30 with TRBJ2-1, with 10 bases matching TRBD2. Germline V gene lookup returns CDR1 GTSNPN and CDR2 SVGIG (reference sequence). Trimming took 0 bases from V and 7 from J; bases not matched to a gene: 3. The CDR3 consists of 14 residues. The CDR3: CAWSVVAGGNEQFF. CDR3 DNA: TGTGCCTGGAGTGTCGTAGCGGGGGGAAATGAGCAGTTCTTC.

The rearrangement links TRBV30 to TRBJ1-2; D remains unclear. Germline V gene data show CDR1 as GTSNPN and CDR2 as SVGIG (reference sequence). CDR3 length equals 14 residues. The V gene lost 0 bases and the J gene lost 3 bases, with 11 bases spanning the gap. Written as DNA, the CDR3 is TGTGCCTGGAGTGTACTAGGAAGGGACTATGGCTACACCTTC. This gives the protein CAWSVLGRDYGYTF. The variable domain in full, with the rest retrieved from reference TRBV30 and TRBJ1-2, is SQTIHQWPATLVQPVGSPLSLECTVEGTSNPNLYWYRQAAGRGLQLLFYSVGIGQISSEVPQNLSASRPQDRQFILSSKKLLLSDSGFYLCAWSVLGRDYGYTFGSGTRLTVV.

The J gene is TRBJ1-1, the V gene TRBV19, with TRBD1 matching 9 bases. This CDR3 is built from 19 residues. The germline CDR1 and CDR2 sequences are LNHDA and SQIVND (reference sequence). With V trimmed by 1 base and J by 5 bases, 17 bases remained unmatched. CDR3 sequence reads: CASSIVSPAPNRGRTEAFF. The CDR3 nucleotides read TGTGCCAGTAGTATAGTCTCTCCAGCCCCTAACAGGGGGCGGACTGAAGCTTTCTTT.